The 2 T cell receptor beta chains in this list originate from one sample, sequenced in a study of tumor-infiltrating lymphocytes in oesophageal squamous cell carcinoma. TCRdb re-called the PCR reads through MiXCR, storing one row per CDR3 protein. The table has roughly 20,000 distinct CDR3 sequences, less than 50% seen once. The sequencing sample was made of normal esophageal tissue next to the tumor. The receptors come from a female donor with esophageal squamous cell carcinoma.

V gene TRBV7-9 combines with J gene TRBJ2-5; the D gene is possibly TRBD2 (5 bases). The end of the DNA fits TRBJ2-1 better, so the J call may be wrong. Germline CDR1 is SEHNR and CDR2 is FQNEAQ (reference sequence). The CDR3 length is 15 residues. CDR3 DNA: TGTGCCAGCAGCCGTTCACTAGTGAGTTACAATGAGCAGTTCTTC. This gives the protein CASSRSLVSYNEQFF.

This chain joins TRBV7-4 and TRBJ2-5; TRBD2 aligns across 7 bases. The J call may not be correct, given that the DNA end is closer to TRBJ2-1. Germline V gene sequence: CDR1 SGHVT, CDR2 SQSDAQ. The length of the CDR3 is 15 residues. The CDR3 protein is CASSLLGGSYNEQFF. DNA of the CDR3: TGTGCCAGCAGCTTACTTGGCGGGAGTTACAATGAGCAGTTCTTC.